The rows below give T cell receptor beta chains drawn from one sample of a study of regulatory T cells in long-lasting Graves disease. TCRdb recomputed calls from the multiplex PCR reads with MiXCR, one row per CDR3 protein. Of fewer than 450,000 distinct CDR3 sequences listed, 23% are singletons. Sequenced here: peripheral blood mononuclear cells (PBMCs), sampled when the disease was refractory, from a patient treated with antithyroid drugs. The origin of the receptors is a female donor with Graves disease. Both conserved end residues are part of each CDR3. D genes are given only for firm matches. Rows may omit the clone size; those that give it use once, few, many or a size class.

D | size | J | V | DNA | CDR3
NA | few | TRBJ1-2 | TRBV3-1 | TGTGCCAGCAGCCTGAGGGTTACTAACTATGGCTACACCTTC | CASSLRVTNYGYTF
NA | once | TRBJ2-1 | TRBV5-6 | TGTGCCAGCAGCTTGGATGGACTCCCCAACGAGCAGTTCTTC | CASSLDGLPNEQFF
NA | many | TRBJ1-4 | TRBV11-1 | TGTGCCAGCAGCCGGATGCGGGGGATGAATGAAAAACTGTTTTTT | CASSRMRGMNEKLFF
NA | NA | TRBJ2-7 | TRBV25-1 | TGTGCCAGCAGTAGCGAGGAAATTCTTGGCTACGAGCAGTACTTC | CASSSEEILGYEQYF
NA | few | TRBJ2-2 | TRBV15 | TGTGCCACCAGCAATGGGGGAAGGGACACCGGGGAGCTGTTTTTT | CATSNGGRDTGELFF
TRBD2 | NA | TRBJ2-1 | TRBV20-1 | TGCAGTGCTCAACTTGGGGCTAGCGGGACAAGTGAGCAGTTCTTC | CSAQLGASGTSEQFF
NA | NA | TRBJ1-1 | TRBV3-1 | TGTGCCAGCAGCCAAGATCTCCTACAAGGTGAAGCTTTCTTT | CASSQDLLQGEAFF
NA | few | TRBJ1-1 | TRBV29-1 | TGCAGCGTTGATTACAGTTTGAACACTGAAGCTTTCTTT | CSVDYSLNTEAFF
TRBD1 | many | TRBJ2-7 | TRBV15 | TGTGCCACCAGCAGAGATCCCAGGACAGGGGAAAGTACCCACGAGCAGTACTTC | CATSRDPRTGESTHEQYF
TRBD1 | NA | TRBJ1-1 | TRBV7-3 | TGTGCCAGCAGCCCCGACATTGGGGGACAGGGAATCGCTGAAGCTTTCTTT | CASSPDIGGQGIAEAFF
NA | NA | TRBJ1-1 | TRBV29-1 | TGCAGCGTTGAAATTTTTCAGGGTCGAGGCCCTGAAGCTTTCTTT | CSVEIFQGRGPEAFF
NA | many | TRBJ1-5 | TRBV27 | TGTGCCAGCAGTTTCAATACAAACTCCAATCAGCCCCAGCATTTT | CASSFNTNSNQPQHF
NA | NA | TRBJ2-5 | TRBV18 | TGTGCCAGCTCACCATCCAGGGGACGGGAAGAGACCCAGTACTTC | CASSPSRGREETQYF
NA | few | TRBJ2-2 | TRBV2 | TGTGCCAGCACGGCAGAAAACACCGGGGAGCTGTTTTTT | CASTAENTGELFF
TRBD2 | NA | TRBJ2-5 | TRBV12-3/TRBV12-4 | TGTGCCAGCAGTACCCCCGGGACTAGGGGGGACCAGTACTTC | CASSTPGTRGDQYF
NA | NA | TRBJ2-7 | TRBV4-2 | TGTGCCAGCAGCCTCCCGGGGACGGTGGGGACCTCCTACGAGCAGTACTTC | CASSLPGTVGTSYEQYF
NA | NA | TRBJ1-5 | TRBV24-1 | TGTGCCACGGGGGGTACGGAAAGCAATCAGCCCCAGCATTTT | CATGGTESNQPQHF
NA | few | TRBJ2-7 | TRBV20-1 | TGCAGTGCTAGAGGGCTAGGGGTCTACGAGCAGTACTTC | CSARGLGVYEQYF
NA | few | TRBJ2-5 | TRBV20-1 | TGCAGTGCTCCTTTGACAGAGGGTCAAGAGACCCAGTACTTC | CSAPLTEGQETQYF
NA | few | TRBJ1-2 | TRBV20-1 | TGCAGTGCTAGAGATCGTGGGACCGGACTAAACTATGGCTACACCTTC | CSARDRGTGLNYGYTF
TRBD2 | many | TRBJ2-7 | TRBV7-2 | TGTGCCAGCAGCCTTCGGGGTCGACTAGCGACTACCTACGAGCAGTACTTC | CASSLRGRLATTYEQYF
NA | many | TRBJ2-2 | TRBV2 | TGTGCCAGCAGACCCGGCTGGAACACCGGGGAGCTGTTTTTT | CASRPGWNTGELFF
TRBD2 | once | TRBJ2-1 | TRBV2 | TGTGCCAGCAGGGCGACTAGCGGGAAACGCAATGAGCAGTTCTTC | CASRATSGKRNEQFF
NA | NA | TRBJ1-1 | TRBV29-1 | TGCAGCGTTGAGGGTAGGGCATCAACTTTCTTT | CSVEGRASTFF
NA | few | TRBJ1-3 | TRBV12-3/TRBV12-4 | TGTGCCAGCAGCCTCCTCCAGAACACCATATATTTT | CASSLLQNTIYF
TRBD2 | NA | TRBJ2-7 | TRBV20-1 | TGCAGTGCACCGGGGGGGGTGGCGGGAGGGTCCTACGAGCAGTACTTC | CSAPGGVAGGSYEQYF
NA | NA | TRBJ1-3 | TRBV5-1 | TGCGCCAGCAGCTTGTGTTGTGGAAACACCATATATTTT | CASSLCCGNTIYF
NA | few | TRBJ2-7 | TRBV20-1 | TGCAGTGCTAGAGAGACACGGGACCCAACCTACGAGCAGTACTTC | CSARETRDPTYEQYF
NA | once | TRBJ1-5 | TRBV25-1 | TGTGCCAGCAGTGAATTGGGAGAAGGGCATCAGCCCCAGCATTTT | CASSELGEGHQPQHF
TRBD2 | NA | TRBJ2-7 | TRBV20-1 | TGCAGTGCAAATAGCGGGAGAATGATGCAGTACTTC | CSANSGRMMQYF
TRBD1 | NA | TRBJ2-7 | TRBV11-2 | TGTGCCAGCAGTATAGCAGGGGGCGATGAGCAGTACTTC | CASSIAGGDEQYF
TRBD2 | once | TRBJ2-3 | TRBV2 | TGTGCCAGCAGTGAAGGACTAGCGGGGAGAGATACGCAGTATTTT | CASSEGLAGRDTQYF
TRBD2 | once | TRBJ2-3 | TRBV7-2 | TGTGCCAGCAGCTTAGCTAGCGGGAGTGCCGTAGGTACGCAGTATTTT | CASSLASGSAVGTQYF
NA | many | TRBJ1-5 | TRBV28 | TGTGCCAGCGATTCTACGGGACAACTCAATCAGCCCCAGCATTTT | CASDSTGQLNQPQHF
TRBD1 | few | TRBJ1-1 | TRBV12-3/TRBV12-4 | TGTGCCAGCAGTTTATTCGTACAGGGGAGGGACACTGAAGCTTTCTTT | CASSLFVQGRDTEAFF
TRBD1 | NA | TRBJ1-4 | TRBV29-1 | TGCAGCGTGGAAAGGGGGCCAGGGGGTAGTGGTTTCAGTGAAAAACTGTTTTTT | CSVERGPGGSGFSEKLFF
NA | few | TRBJ2-5 | TRBV10-3 | TGTGCCATCAGTGGACAGTTCCAAGAGACCCAGTACTTC | CAISGQFQETQYF
NA | few | TRBJ1-3 | TRBV6-5 | TGTGCCAGCAGTTACTCACGAAGTAGCTCTGGAAACACCATATATTTT | CASSYSRSSSGNTIYF
TRBD2 | few | TRBJ2-7 | TRBV5-1 | TGCGCCAGCAGCTCCTCAACTAGCGGGAGATGGTACGAGCAGTACTTC | CASSSSTSGRWYEQYF
NA | few | TRBJ1-2 | TRBV29-1 | TGCAGCATTCTTACAGGGATACATGGCTACACCTTC | CSILTGIHGYTF
NA | many | TRBJ2-2 | TRBV2 | TGTGCCAGCAGTGGGGAGTTTAACGGGGAGCTGTTTTTT | CASSGEFNGELFF
NA | NA | TRBJ2-5 | TRBV7-9 | TGTGCCAGCAGTTTCGAAGGGGGGGGGGAGACCCAGTACTTC | CASSFEGGGETQYF
TRBD2 | many | TRBJ2-7 | TRBV12-3/TRBV12-4 | TGTGCCAGCAGTCCCATGACGGGAGGGCCCGACGAGCAGTACTTC | CASSPMTGGPDEQYF
TRBD1 | NA | TRBJ1-2 | TRBV5-6 | TGTGCCAGCAGCCCGACTGGGACAGGGGGCAGCTATGGCTACACCTTC | CASSPTGTGGSYGYTF
NA | many | TRBJ1-4 | TRBV2 | TGTGCCAGCAGTGAGCTGGTCGAAAAACTGTTTTTT | CASSELVEKLFF
NA | few | TRBJ1-5 | TRBV5-1 | TGCGCCAGCAGCTTGGGGGGGAGTCGGGGGAATCAGCCCCAGCATTTT | CASSLGGSRGNQPQHF
TRBD1 | NA | TRBJ2-7 | TRBV29-1 | TGCAGCGTTCTGGGGACAGGGGAATACGAGCAGTACTTC | CSVLGTGEYEQYF
TRBD2 | NA | TRBJ2-5 | TRBV28 | TGTGCCAGCAGTCTAGCGGGAGGGAGCACGGAGACCCAGTACTTC | CASSLAGGSTETQYF
TRBD1 | many | TRBJ1-6 | TRBV6-2/TRBV6-3 | TGTGCCAGCAGTTTAGGCCGACAGGGACCCTCCTATAATTCACCCCTCCACTTT | CASSLGRQGPSYNSPLHF
TRBD2 | many | TRBJ2-7 | TRBV12-3/TRBV12-4 | TGTGCCAGCACCGGAGCGGGACTCCCGTCAAAGCAGTACTTC | CASTGAGLPSKQYF